This T cell receptor beta chain is drawn from a study of cytomegalovirus exposure and HLA in healthy donors (dated by TCRdb to about 2017). Study-wide context: According to an earlier analysis of several hundred of the donors, about 180 million T cells yielded 117 million unique TCR beta sequences and about 300 Gb of sequence data. A later genetic analysis used genome-wide SNP genotypes for 398 of the 666 donors, treating that subset as a discovery cohort. Roughly 5 DR-DQ haplotypes were treated as single units for association and clustering because of strong linkage in the cohort. All discovery cohort repertoires had been generated using a single sequencing platform. In a later analysis, previously published TCR beta repertoires from 670 or so donors were re-analyzed and high-resolution HLA genotyping was added so that TCR occurrence patterns could be studied. The study was designed to test whether signatures of past pathogen exposure could be identified by cataloging public T cell receptors. Besides the first cohort of hundreds of subjects, a separate validation cohort made up of over 95 different subjects was used. The study used immunosequencing to profile the T cell repertoires of more than 650 subjects and linked those repertoires to cytomegalovirus serostatus. About 300 gigabases of sequencing data and approximately 84 million unique TCR sequences were included in an early release covering several hundred HLA-typed donors. An earlier analysis of 450 to 750 of the donors used high-throughput TCR beta sequencing to judge whether each TCR beta V gene segment behaved as functional or pseudogenic. Of the roughly 400 genotyped donors, less than 90% were placed in the genetic ancestry cluster associated with self-reported Caucasian donors. Typing coverage differed by locus: A, B, C, DRB1 and DQB1 were typed in roughly 629-630 donors, DQA1 in 500 to 550, DPA1 in nearly 610, and DPB1 in just under 490. Donor age, sex, ethnicity and CMV serostatus were compiled together with the repertoire data. HLA typing covered class I and class II loci at four-digit resolution. On average, over 200,000 unique TCR beta nucleotide sequences were sequenced per donor among fewer than 500 genotyped donors of the cohort, with roughly 18% of those sequences being non-productive. To predict cytomegalovirus infection status, the study combined high-throughput TCR immunosequencing, statistical association of individual TCRs with disease status, and machine learning. Rather than drawing on any new phenotypic data, the later analysis identified candidate immune exposures from TCR beta sequences and the way those sequences occurred across donors.

The paper's findings and limits, for the study overall: The sequencing pipeline was judged likely to have produced a cluster of highly shared sequence variants as a technical artifact. It was suggested by the authors that the approach could potentially be generalized to other disease states and immunological phenotypes. Sequencing depth was assumed to be roughly uniform across donors in the presence/absence analyses, though that assumption may not hold. According to a later analysis, parvovirus B19, influenza, CMV and Epstein-Barr virus appeared linked to several top co-occurrence clusters. The classifier was reported to diagnose cytomegalovirus status with high specificity and sensitivity in both the original and validation cohorts. In the study, 164 TCR beta chains were listed as associated with cytomegalovirus. Because some donors lacked HLA typing at each locus, the association tests relied only on the typed subset. In this cohort, only TCR beta chains were sequenced, and detectable features were limited by the absence of alpha or paired-chain data. A further reported finding was that TCR beta sequences accurately predicted the HLA-A and HLA-B alleles for most subjects in the first cohort. A later analysis found that HLA-associated TCR beta chains were more clonally expanded and had lower generation probabilities than equally common non-associated chains. Linkage disequilibrium might explain the correlated functional status among segregating V segments, but an unknown experimental factor could not be excluded. Because counts were too low, about 18 rarely observed V segments, including chromosome 9 orphons, were left out of the earlier analysis of 587 of the donors. In an earlier analysis of fewer than 750 of the donors, most TCR beta V segments were observed in productive rearrangements about 90% or about 30% of the time, broadly matching IMGT annotations. Most TCR sequences were observed very rarely across donors, whereas some public TCRs were present in many individuals. The only immune exposure information available for the cohort was CMV serostatus. In a later analysis, some 17,000 TCR beta sequences were associated with specific HLA alleles at a false discovery rate of 0.05. Strong co-occurrence of HLA alleles, especially DR and DQ, made assigning TCR associations to individual alleles difficult. In a later analysis, TCR association rates were found to vary across HLA loci, with the most associated TCRs seen for DRB1 alleles and the fewest for HLA-C alleles. Some IMGT-functional V segments, including TRBV6-2 and TRBV6-3, could not be distinguished by the 87-base-pair reads and were therefore excluded. An association between a missense DCLRE1C variant and V-gene and J-gene trimming of TCR beta chains was found in a later genetic analysis and replicated in an independent cohort. In a later analysis, most CMV-associated TCR beta chains were found to appear HLA-restricted, with HLA associations seemingly driven largely by CMV exposure. Compared with the 666-donor mean, donors in an Asian-associated ancestry cluster had fewer N-insertions in productive TCRs, according to a later genetic analysis. In vitro tests confirmed that a few of the cytomegalovirus-associated TCR beta chains recognize cytomegalovirus antigens.

The germline V gene yields SGHDT for CDR1 and YYEEEE for CDR2. From its cysteine to its phenylalanine, the CDR3 spans 16 amino acids. This entry keeps only the CDR3 DNA: 48 bases, framed from base 1. Trimming takes 0 bases from V and 0 bases from J, and the germline ends sit 12 bases apart. The library was generated by the immunoSEQ multiplex PCR assay. For the multiplex PCR, a mixture combining 60 forward primers for TCR Vbeta segments and 13 reverse primers for TCR Jbeta segments was used. Amplification of the CDR3 region of rearranged TCR beta genes was performed with a multiplex PCR assay on genomic DNA. The amplified TCR beta libraries were sequenced on the Illumina HiSeq System as 87-base-pair reads. The published analysis was carried out like this. In a later analysis, 70 million to 95 million unique TCR beta chains were counted across the 666 repertoires, and roughly 11 million of these chains were shared by at least two donors. To remove PCR and sequencing errors, raw reads were error-corrected and collapsed into unique sequences using a nearest-neighbor algorithm that merged closely related sequences. CDR3 sequences were aligned to IMGT reference sequences to assign V, D and J gene segments. For a sequence to be retained, a match of at least six nucleotides to both a V gene segment and a J gene segment was required. A rearrangement counted as productive if the CDR3 had no stop codons and remained in frame with V and J, and every other rearrangement counted as non-productive. Following IMGT convention, CDR3 was defined as the stretch from the second conserved V-encoded cysteine to the conserved J-encoded phenylalanine. In an earlier analysis of around 570 of the donors, sequences lacking an unambiguous match to a single V gene segment were excluded. In an earlier analysis of several hundred of the donors, V segments were called functional above 56.7% productive rearrangements and were called segregating when the between-donor standard deviation exceeded 5%. A statistical classification framework was developed to diagnose cytomegalovirus status using the catalog of TCR beta chain sequences. V and J gene assignment, in a later analysis, came from comparing TCR nucleotide sequences with IMGT/GENE-DB human TR gene sequences. In a later analysis, CDR3 sequences and most-parsimonious VDJ recombination scenarios were assigned using the TCRdist pipeline. A later analysis defined each TCR beta chain by its CDR3 amino acid sequence plus V-gene family, and excluded reads lacking a unique V-gene family. A later analysis removed several hundred highly shared, low-generation-probability nucleotide sequences to deal with suspected cross-contamination and a sequencing artifact. A later analysis calculated a clonal expansion index for each public chain from normalized within-repertoire ranks of inferred template counts. Generation probabilities in a later analysis came from a VDJ recombination model fitted to out-of-frame rearrangements, and those results were checked against IGoR. In a later analysis, hypergeometric tests were used to score TCR-TCR, TCR-HLA and TCR-CMV co-occurrence, with a repertoire-size bias correction applied to TCR pairs. To estimate false discovery rates, a later analysis permuted the HLA or CMV assignments 20 times. In a later analysis, co-occurring TCRs were grouped using DBSCAN, with TCRdist sequence similarity added in when clustering inside HLA-allele-positive subsets. Co-occurrence clustering excluded repertoires with fewer than 30,000 or more than 120,000 public chains, plus five with anomalous nucleotide sharing. TCRdb holds this immuneACCESS table with in-frame rearrangements only. Some clones are missing; in checked studies, unresolved V genes explain under half, and the rest has no known cause. Clone size and the V and J calls come from that table; the DNA yielded D and trimming. Recorded for this sample are roughly 70,000 clones; around 80% of them occurred a single time. The ten largest clones add up to 6.3% of the sample.

The cohort consisted of some 670 healthy bone marrow donors. Cohort members were all nominally healthy when sampled, although unrecorded immune exposures were likely present. The donor tested CMV seronegative, placing the donor among the approximately 400 seronegative members of the cohort. Every donor gave a peripheral blood sample, and the peripheral blood mononuclear cells from that sample were used for TCR beta sequencing. The Qiagen DNeasy Blood Extraction Kit was used to extract genomic DNA from the blood cell samples. As regards this clone: Its antigen is currently not known. Base qualities were left out, and no much larger clone turns up one base away.

The sequenced material came from PBMCs. The chain is encoded by TRBV5-6 joined to TRBJ1-1, with the identity of the D gene unclear. The source is a man aged 50-59 years in good health and CMV-seronegative. The bases are TGTGCCAGCAGCTTGGATGTGGGCAGGATGAACACTGAAGCTTTCTTT. The encoded protein is CASSLDVGRMNTEAFF.